This T cell receptor (beta chain) stems from a study of T cell responses to AZD1222 COVID-19 vaccine. To note about this clone: The target antigen is unknown.

Germline CDR1 and CDR2: SGHDT and YYEEEE. There are 15 residues in the CDR3. V was clipped by 4 bases and J by 0 bases, with 11 bases between them. Whole-study findings and limits: Vaccine-related CD4 TCRs covered spike, predominating at 160-218 and 743-854. The donors showed a predominance of white British ancestry and of females, with possible underestimation of clonal diversity.

Second-dose schedules of about 4 or about 12 weeks were combined. The assay was immunoSEQ multiplex PCR, and TCRdb's table has in-frame clones only and misses some. The sample lists 88,000 or so clones, approximately 88% occurring once. The sample here was peripheral blood, taken 28 days after the second AZD1222 dose. The chain is built from TRBV5-6 and TRBJ1-5; the D gene is possibly TRBD1 (6 bases). The TCR comes from an adult who received the AZD1222 COVID-19 vaccine. The DNA of the CDR3 is TGTGCCAGCAGCCTACAACAGGGTAGCAATCAGCCCCAGCATTTT. This gives the protein CASSLQQGSNQPQHF.